The 8 T cell receptor beta chains below all came from one sample that was sequenced in a study of blood T cell repertoires in COVID-19. Data came from immunoSEQ multiplex PCR; TCRdb stores just in-frame clones and leaves some out. The sample carries about 30,000 clones, roughly 85% recorded once. Source material: peripheral blood. The receptors come from a man aged 55 to 69 with active COVID-19.

The chain carries TRBV27 and TRBJ2-1; TRBD2 aligns across 8 bases. The CDR3 loop spans 15 amino acids. Per germline, CDR1 MNHEY and CDR2 SMNVEV (reference sequence). V was pared by 2 bases and J by 3 bases, with 3 bases of the junction left unmatched. The CDR3 loop is CASSLSGSYYNEQFF. DNA of the CDR3: TGTGCCAGCAGTTTAAGCGGGAGCTACTACAATGAGCAGTTCTTC.

V and J are TRBV7-9 and TRBJ1-4, with D possibly TRBD1 on 6 matching bases. Per germline, CDR1 SEHNR and CDR2 FQNEAQ (reference sequence). The CDR3 has 15 amino acids. V was shortened by 3 bases and J by 4 bases, with 12 bases between the two germline ends. This chain's CDR3 is CASSFLTGGNEKLFF. In nucleotides, the CDR3 is TGTGCCAGCAGCTTTTTGACAGGCGGTAATGAAAAACTGTTTTTT.

V gene TRBV5-6 combines with J gene TRBJ2-5; D perhaps matches TRBD2 (6 bases). V was cut by 0 bases and J by 1 base, with 13 bases left in between. Germline V lookup: CDR1 SGHDT, CDR2 YYEEEE. This CDR3 has 16 amino acids. Written as DNA, the CDR3 is TGTGCCAGCAGCTTGGCCGCTGACGGGAGCCAAGAGACCCAGTACTTC. This encodes CASSLAADGSQETQYF.

This clone was recorded only once. The chain uses TRBV27 and TRBJ1-4; 9 nucleotides match TRBD1. V shed 0 bases and J 8 bases; nucleotides not matched to a gene: 10. Germline V lookup: CDR1 MNHEY, CDR2 SMNVEV (reference sequence). CDR3 length: 17 amino acids. The CDR3 DNA reads as TGTGCCAGCAGTTTATCGGGGGTAGGGACAGGGTACGAAAAACTGTTTTTT. Translation: CASSLSGVGTGYEKLFF.

Points on this clone: Other DNA sequences in this sample translate to the same CDR3. The CDR3 DNA reads as TGCGCCAGCAGCTCGGGACAGGGCACAGATACGCAGTATTTT. Amino acids: CASSSGQGTDTQYF. V and J are TRBV5-1 and TRBJ2-3, with TRBD1 identical over 8 bases. V lost 3 bases to trimming and J lost 1 base; unmatched junction nucleotides: 1. Germline loops: CDR1 SGHRS, CDR2 YFSETQ. The length of the CDR3 is 14 residues.

The chain couples TRBV7-2 to TRBJ2-5, with D possibly being TRBD1 (6 bases). This CDR3 comprises 14 residues. Between the trimmed V and J ends, which lost 4 bases and 3 bases, there was a span of 12 bases. Germline V gene sequence: CDR1 SGHTA, CDR2 FQGNSA. Here the CDR3 DNA reads TGTGCCAGCAGCTCAACAACAGGGAAAGAGACCCAGTACTTC. Encoded protein: CASSSTTGKETQYF.

The CDR3 is CASTLTSGFYNEQFF. CDR3 nucleotides: TGTGCCAGCACCTTGACTAGCGGGTTTTACAATGAGCAGTTCTTC. V gene TRBV6-5 combines with J gene TRBJ2-1, with TRBD2 matching over 10 bases. Trimming at V came to 7 bases and at J to 4 bases, leaving 7 bases not matched to a gene. The CDR3 has 15 residues. Germline-derived CDR1 and CDR2 are MNHEY and SVGAGI.

This sequence joins TRBV28 and TRBJ2-7; 8 bases agree with TRBD1. Germline CDR1 and CDR2: MDHEN and SYDVKM. J lost 2 bases, V lost 8 bases, and 5 bases had no gene match. The CDR3 runs to 13 residues. The CDR3 here is CASGWTGTYEQYF. CDR3 bases: TGTGCCAGCGGGTGGACAGGGACCTACGAGCAGTACTTC.